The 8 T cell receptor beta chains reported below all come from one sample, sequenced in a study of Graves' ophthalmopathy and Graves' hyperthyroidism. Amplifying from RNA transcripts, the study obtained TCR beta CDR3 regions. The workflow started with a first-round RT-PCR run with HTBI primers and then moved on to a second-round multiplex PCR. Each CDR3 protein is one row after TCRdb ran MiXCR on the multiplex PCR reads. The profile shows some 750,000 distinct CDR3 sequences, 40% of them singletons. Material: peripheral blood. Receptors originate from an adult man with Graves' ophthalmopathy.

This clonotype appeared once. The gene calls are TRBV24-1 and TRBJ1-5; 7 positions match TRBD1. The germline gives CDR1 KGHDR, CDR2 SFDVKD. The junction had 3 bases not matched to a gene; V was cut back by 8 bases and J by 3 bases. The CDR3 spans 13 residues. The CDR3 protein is CATTGQVNQPQHF. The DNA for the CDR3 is TGTGCCACCACCGGACAGGTCAATCAGCCCCAGCATTTT.

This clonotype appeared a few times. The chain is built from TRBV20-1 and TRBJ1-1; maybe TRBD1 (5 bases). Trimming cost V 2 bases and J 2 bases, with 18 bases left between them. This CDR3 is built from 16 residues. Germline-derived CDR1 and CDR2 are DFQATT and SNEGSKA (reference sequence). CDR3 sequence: CSARPVGLGSNTEAFF. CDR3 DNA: TGCAGTGCTAGACCGGTGGGACTCGGGTCCAACACTGAAGCTTTCTTT.

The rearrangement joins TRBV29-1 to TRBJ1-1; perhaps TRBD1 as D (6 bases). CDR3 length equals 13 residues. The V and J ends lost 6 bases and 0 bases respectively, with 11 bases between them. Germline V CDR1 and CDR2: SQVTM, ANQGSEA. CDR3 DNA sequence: TGCAGCGTGACCGGACAGATGAACACTGAAGCTTTCTTT. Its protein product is CSVTGQMNTEAFF.

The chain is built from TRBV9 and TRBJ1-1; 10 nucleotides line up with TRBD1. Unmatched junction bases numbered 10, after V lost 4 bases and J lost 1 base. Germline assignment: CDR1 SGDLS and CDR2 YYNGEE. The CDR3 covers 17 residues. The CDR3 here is CASSSLLTGGPNTEAFF. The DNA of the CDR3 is TGTGCCAGCAGCTCTCTCTTGACAGGGGGCCCGAACACTGAAGCTTTCTTT.

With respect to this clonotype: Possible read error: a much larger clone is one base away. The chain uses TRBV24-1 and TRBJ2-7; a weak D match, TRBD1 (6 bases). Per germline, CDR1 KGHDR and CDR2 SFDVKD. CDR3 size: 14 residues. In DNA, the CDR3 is TGTGCCAGCAGTTCCGCCGGGACACAGTACGAGCAGTACTTC. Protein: CASSSAGTQYEQYF.

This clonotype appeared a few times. The CDR3 is CSASRTLNQPQHF. The CDR3 bases are TGCAGTGCTAGTCGGACTCTCAATCAGCCCCAGCATTTT. This chain links TRBV20-1 with TRBJ1-5; unclear D gene. The V end was cut by 3 bases, the J end by 3 bases, with 9 bases between. The length of the CDR3 is 13 residues. CDR1 DFQATT and CDR2 SNEGSKA come from the germline V gene (reference sequence).

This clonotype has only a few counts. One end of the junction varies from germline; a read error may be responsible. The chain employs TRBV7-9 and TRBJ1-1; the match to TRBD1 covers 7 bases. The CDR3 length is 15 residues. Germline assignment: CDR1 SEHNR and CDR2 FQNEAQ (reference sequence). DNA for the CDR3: TGCGCCAGCAGCCAAGACAGGGTGGCGAACACTGAAGCTTTCTTT. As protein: CASSQDRVANTEAFF.

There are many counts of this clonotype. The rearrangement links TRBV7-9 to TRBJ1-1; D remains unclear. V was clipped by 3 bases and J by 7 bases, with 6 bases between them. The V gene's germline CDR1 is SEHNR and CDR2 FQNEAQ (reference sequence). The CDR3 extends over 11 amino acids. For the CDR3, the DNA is TGTGCCAGCAGCTTGGTTGGTGAAGCTTTCTTT. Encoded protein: CASSLVGEAFF. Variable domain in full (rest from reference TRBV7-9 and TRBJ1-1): DTGVSQNPRHKITKRGQNVTFRCDPISEHNRLYWYRQTLGQGPEFLTYFQNEAQLEKSRLLSDRFSAERPKGSFSTLEIQRTEQGDSAMYLCASSLVGEAFFGQGTRLTVV.